This TCR beta chain was obtained from a study of blood T cell repertoires in COVID-19. Overall study context: Samples taken during acute and convalescent COVID-19 were collected in the United States, Italy and Spain. The cDNA or gDNA used as material had been derived from T cells, B-cell-depleted T cells, or PBMCs.

CDR3 length equals 16 residues. Germline CDR1 SGHNT, CDR2 YYREEE (reference sequence). After removal of 4 bases from V and 5 bases from J, the junction contained 11 bases not matched to a gene. Seattle participants joined during active infection and were tracked over time. As handled by the study authors: Counts of nucleated cells, estimated from reference gene primer amplification, were obtained. TCRdb keeps only in-frame clones here, not all; method: immunoSEQ multiplex PCR. Clone size and the V and J calls come from that table; the DNA yielded D and trimming. The sample lists 310,000 or so clones, 91% seen once, with 2.2% in the top ten.

This receptor was identified in a woman aged 25 to 39 with COVID-19, enrolled during active disease. The specimen sequenced was peripheral blood. This rearrangement joins TRBV5-4 to TRBJ2-2, with 7 bases fitting TRBD1. The CDR3 here is CASSPEGARRTGELFF. In DNA form, the CDR3 reads TGTGCCAGCAGCCCAGAGGGGGCCCGGAGGACCGGGGAGCTGTTTTTT.